The text below deals with one T cell receptor (beta chain). The antigen remains undetermined. This entry comes from a study of T cell responses to AZD1222 COVID-19 vaccine. Profiled with immunoSEQ multiplex PCR; TCRdb holds only in-frame clones, not every one. The sample has approximately 170,000 clones; about 91% are singletons. Study-wide results and limits: Clonal diversity was possibly underestimated; the donors were predominantly white British and more often female. The reported proportion of spike-specific TCRs targeting unmutated variant regions was nearly half.

Germline-derived CDR1 and CDR2 are MNHGY and SVAAGI. Deletions cut 8 bases from V and 2 bases from J, with 18 bases between. CDR3 length: 16 amino acids. Sequencing was performed on peripheral blood, taken on day 0 of AZD1222 vaccination. The receptor was isolated from an adult in good health. The chain uses TRBV6-9 and TRBJ2-2; unclear D gene. CDR3 amino acids: CASPPSRTVNTGELFF. The CDR3 DNA sequence: TGTGCCAGCCCTCCATCTAGGACGGTCAACACCGGGGAGCTGTTTTTT.